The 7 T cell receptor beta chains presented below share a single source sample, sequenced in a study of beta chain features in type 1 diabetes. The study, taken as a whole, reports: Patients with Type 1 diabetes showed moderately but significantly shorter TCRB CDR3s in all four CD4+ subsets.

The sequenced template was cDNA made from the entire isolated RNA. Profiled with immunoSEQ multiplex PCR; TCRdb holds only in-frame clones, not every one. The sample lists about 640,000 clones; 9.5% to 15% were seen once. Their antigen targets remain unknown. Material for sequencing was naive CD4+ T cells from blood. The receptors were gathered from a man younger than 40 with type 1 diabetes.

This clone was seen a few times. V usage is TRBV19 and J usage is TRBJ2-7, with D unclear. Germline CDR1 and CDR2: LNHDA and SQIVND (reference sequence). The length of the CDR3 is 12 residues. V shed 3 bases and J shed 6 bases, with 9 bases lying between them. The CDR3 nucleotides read TGTGCCAGTAGTATGAGAGGTGTCGAGCAGTACTTC. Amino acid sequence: CASSMRGVEQYF.

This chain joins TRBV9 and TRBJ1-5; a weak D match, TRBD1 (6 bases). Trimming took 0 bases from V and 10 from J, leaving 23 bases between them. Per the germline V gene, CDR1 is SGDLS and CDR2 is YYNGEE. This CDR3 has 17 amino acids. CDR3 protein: CASSVVGGGRDHYPQHF. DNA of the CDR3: TGTGCCAGCAGCGTAGTTGGAGGGGGACGGGACCATTATCCCCAGCATTTT.

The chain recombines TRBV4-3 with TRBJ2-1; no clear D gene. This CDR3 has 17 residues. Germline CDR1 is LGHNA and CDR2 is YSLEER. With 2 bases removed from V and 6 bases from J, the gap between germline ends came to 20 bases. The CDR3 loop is CASSQSVTAPLRNEQFF. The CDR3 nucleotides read TGCGCCAGCAGCCAATCTGTCACGGCCCCGCTTCGCAATGAGCAGTTCTTC.

CDR3 loop: CASSRDRLGDTQYF. CDR3 nucleotides: TGTGCCAGCAGCCGGGACCGCCTTGGCGATACGCAGTATTTT. The V gene is TRBV7-9, the J gene TRBJ2-3, with D perhaps being TRBD1 or TRBD2 (5 bases each). The germline V gene encodes CDR1 SEHNR and CDR2 FQNEAQ (reference sequence). With 5 bases removed from V and 6 bases from J, the gap between germline ends came to 15 bases. The CDR3 has 14 amino acids.

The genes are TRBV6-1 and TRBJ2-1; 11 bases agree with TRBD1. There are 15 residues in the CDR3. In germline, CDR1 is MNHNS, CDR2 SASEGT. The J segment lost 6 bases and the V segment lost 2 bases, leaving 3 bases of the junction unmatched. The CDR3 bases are TGTGCCAGCAGTGAAAGGGGACAGGGGGGCAATGAGCAGTTCTTC. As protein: CASSERGQGGNEQFF.

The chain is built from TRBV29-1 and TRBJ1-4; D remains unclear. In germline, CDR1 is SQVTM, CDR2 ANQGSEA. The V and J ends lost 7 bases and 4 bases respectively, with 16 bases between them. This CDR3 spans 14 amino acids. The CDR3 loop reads CSASVFGGNEKLFF. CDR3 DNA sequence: TGCAGCGCTTCCGTGTTCGGAGGTAATGAAAAACTGTTTTTT.

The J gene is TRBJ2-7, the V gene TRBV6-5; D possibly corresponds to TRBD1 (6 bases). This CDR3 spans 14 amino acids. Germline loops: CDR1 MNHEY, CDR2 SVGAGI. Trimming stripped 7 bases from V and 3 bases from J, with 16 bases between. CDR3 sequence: CASTGRGLLYEQYF. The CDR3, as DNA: TGTGCCAGCACCGGCAGGGGCCTACTCTACGAGCAGTACTTC.